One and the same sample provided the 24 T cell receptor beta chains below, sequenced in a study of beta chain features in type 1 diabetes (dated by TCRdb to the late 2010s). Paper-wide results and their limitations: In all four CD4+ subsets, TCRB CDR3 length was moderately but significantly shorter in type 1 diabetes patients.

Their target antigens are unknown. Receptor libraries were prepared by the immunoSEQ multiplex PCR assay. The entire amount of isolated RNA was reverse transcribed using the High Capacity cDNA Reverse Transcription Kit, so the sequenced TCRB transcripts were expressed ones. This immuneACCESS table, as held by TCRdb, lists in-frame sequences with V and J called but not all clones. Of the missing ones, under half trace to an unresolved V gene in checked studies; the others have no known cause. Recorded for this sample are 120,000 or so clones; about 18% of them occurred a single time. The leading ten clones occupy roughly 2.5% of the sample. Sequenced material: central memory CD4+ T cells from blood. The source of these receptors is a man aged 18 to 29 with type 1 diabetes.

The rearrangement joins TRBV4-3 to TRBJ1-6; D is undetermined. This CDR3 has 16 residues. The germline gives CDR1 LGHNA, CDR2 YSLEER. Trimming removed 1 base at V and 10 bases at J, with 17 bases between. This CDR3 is CASSQALGEAGSPLHF. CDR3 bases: TGCGCCAGCAGCCAAGCGCTTGGAGAAGCGGGATCACCCCTCCACTTT.

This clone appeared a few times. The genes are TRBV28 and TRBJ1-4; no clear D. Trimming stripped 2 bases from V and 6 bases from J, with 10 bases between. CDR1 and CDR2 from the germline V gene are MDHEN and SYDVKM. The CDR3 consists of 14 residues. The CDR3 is CASSLARVDEKLFF. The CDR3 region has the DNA TGTGCCAGCAGTTTAGCGAGGGTGGATGAAAAACTGTTTTTT.

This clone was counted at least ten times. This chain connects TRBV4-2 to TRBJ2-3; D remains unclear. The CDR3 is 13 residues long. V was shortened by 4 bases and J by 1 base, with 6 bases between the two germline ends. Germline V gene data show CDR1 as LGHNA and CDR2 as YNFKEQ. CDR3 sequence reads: CASSRDRTDTQYF. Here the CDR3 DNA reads TGTGCCAGCAGCCGAGACCGCACAGATACGCAGTATTTT.

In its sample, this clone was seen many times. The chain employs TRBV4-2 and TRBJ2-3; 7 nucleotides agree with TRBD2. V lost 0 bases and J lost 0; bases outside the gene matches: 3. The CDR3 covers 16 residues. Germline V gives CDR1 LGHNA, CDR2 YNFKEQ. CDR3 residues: CASSQEPGGSTDTQYF. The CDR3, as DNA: TGTGCCAGCAGCCAAGAACCGGGAGGTAGCACAGATACGCAGTATTTT.

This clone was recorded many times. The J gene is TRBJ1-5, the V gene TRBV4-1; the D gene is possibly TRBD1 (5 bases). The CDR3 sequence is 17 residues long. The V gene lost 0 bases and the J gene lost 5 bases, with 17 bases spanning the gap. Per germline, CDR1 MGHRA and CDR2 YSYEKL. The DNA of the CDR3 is TGCGCCAGCAGCCAAGATCGAAGGGGAAGAGGGGATCAGCCCCAGCATTTT. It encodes CASSQDRRGRGDQPQHF.

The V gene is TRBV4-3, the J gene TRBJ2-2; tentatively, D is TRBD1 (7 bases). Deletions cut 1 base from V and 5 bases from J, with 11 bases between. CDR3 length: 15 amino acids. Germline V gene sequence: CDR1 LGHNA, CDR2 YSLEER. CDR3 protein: CASSQVPGGTGELFF. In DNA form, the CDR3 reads TGCGCCAGCAGCCAAGTCCCAGGGGGGACCGGGGAGCTGTTTTTT.

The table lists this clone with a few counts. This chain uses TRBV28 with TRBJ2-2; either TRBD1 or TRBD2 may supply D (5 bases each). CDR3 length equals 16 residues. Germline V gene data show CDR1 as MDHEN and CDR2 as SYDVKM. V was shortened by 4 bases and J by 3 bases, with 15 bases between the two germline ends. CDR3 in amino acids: CASSSASGADTGELFF. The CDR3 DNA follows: TGTGCCAGCAGTTCTGCGTCCGGGGCCGACACCGGGGAGCTGTTTTTT. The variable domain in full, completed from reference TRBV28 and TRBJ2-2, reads DVKVTQSSRYLVKRTGEKVFLECVQDMDHENMFWYRQDPGLGLRLIYFSYDVKMKEKGDIPEGYSVSREKKERFSLILESASTNQTSMYLCASSSASGADTGELFFGEGSRLTVL.

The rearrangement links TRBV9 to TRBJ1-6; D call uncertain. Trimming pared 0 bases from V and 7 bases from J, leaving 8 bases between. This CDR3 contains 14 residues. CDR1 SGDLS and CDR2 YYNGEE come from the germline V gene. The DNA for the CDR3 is TGTGCCAGCAGCGTAGGGGATGGGAATTCACCCCTCCACTTT. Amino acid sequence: CASSVGDGNSPLHF.

For the CDR3, the DNA is TGTGCCAGCAGCGCGGGAGGACGGGCCATAAACTATGGCTACACCTTC. Amino acid sequence: CASSAGGRAINYGYTF. The J gene is TRBJ1-2, the V gene TRBV21-1. TRBV21-1 is a listed pseudogene. The CDR3 is made up of 16 amino acids.

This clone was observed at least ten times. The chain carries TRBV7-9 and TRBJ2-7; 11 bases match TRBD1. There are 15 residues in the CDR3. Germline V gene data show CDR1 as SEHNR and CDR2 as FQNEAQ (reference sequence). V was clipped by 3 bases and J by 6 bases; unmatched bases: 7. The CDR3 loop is CASSLGQGEDGEQYF. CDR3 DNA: TGTGCCAGCAGCTTGGGACAGGGGGAAGACGGCGAGCAGTACTTC.

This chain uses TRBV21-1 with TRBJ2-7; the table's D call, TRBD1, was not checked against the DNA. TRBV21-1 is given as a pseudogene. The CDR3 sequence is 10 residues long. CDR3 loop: CASSPREQYF. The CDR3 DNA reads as TGTGCCAGCAGCCCCAGAGAGCAGTACTTC.

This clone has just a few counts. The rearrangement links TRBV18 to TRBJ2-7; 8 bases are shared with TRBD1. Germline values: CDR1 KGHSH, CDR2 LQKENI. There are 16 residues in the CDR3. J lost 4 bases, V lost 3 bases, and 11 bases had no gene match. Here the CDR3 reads CASSPVTAGGWYEQYF. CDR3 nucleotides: TGTGCCAGCTCACCGGTAACGGCAGGGGGCTGGTACGAGCAGTACTTC. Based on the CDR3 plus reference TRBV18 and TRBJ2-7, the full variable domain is NAGVMQNPRHLVRRRGQEARLRCSPMKGHSHVYWYRQLPEEGLKFMVYLQKENIIDESGMPKERFSAEFPKEGPSILRIQQVVRGDSAAYFCASSPVTAGGWYEQYFGPGTRLTVT.

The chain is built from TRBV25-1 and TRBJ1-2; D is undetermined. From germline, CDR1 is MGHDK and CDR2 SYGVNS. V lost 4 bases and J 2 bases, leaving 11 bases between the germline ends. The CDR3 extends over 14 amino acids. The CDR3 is CASSGAGGNYGYTF. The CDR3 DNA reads TGTGCCAGCAGTGGTGCGGGAGGCAACTATGGCTACACCTTC.

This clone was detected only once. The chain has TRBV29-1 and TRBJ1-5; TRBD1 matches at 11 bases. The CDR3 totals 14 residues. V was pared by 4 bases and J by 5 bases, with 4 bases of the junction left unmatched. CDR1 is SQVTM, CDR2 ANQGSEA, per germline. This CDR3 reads CSVAGTGGDQPQHF. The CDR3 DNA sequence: TGCAGCGTTGCCGGGACAGGGGGGGATCAGCCCCAGCATTTT.

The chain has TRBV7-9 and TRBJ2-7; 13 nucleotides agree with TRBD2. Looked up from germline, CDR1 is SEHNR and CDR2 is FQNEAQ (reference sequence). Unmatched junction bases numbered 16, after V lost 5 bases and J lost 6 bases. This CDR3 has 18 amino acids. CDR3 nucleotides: TGTGCCAGCAGCCAAGGGACTAGCGGGGTGCTTAAACTTGGCGAGCAGTACTTC. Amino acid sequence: CASSQGTSGVLKLGEQYF.

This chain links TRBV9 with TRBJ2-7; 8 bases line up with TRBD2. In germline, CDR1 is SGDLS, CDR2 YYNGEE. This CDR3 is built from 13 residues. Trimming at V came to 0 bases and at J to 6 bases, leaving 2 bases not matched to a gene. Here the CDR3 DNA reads TGTGCCAGCAGCGTAGAAACTAGCGGCGAGCAGTACTTC. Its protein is CASSVETSGEQYF.

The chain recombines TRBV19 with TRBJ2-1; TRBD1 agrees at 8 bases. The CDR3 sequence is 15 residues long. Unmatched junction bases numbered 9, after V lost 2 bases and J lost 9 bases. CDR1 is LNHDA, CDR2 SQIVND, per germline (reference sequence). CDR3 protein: CASSIWTGTTAEQFF. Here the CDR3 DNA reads TGTGCCAGTAGTATATGGACAGGGACAACAGCTGAGCAGTTCTTC.

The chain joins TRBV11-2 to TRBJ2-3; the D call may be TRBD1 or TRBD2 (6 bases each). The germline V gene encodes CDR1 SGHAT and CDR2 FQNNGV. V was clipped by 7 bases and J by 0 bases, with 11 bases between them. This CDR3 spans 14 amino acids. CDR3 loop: CASKPGASTDTQYF. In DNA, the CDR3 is TGTGCCAGCAAACCGGGGGCTAGCACAGATACGCAGTATTTT.

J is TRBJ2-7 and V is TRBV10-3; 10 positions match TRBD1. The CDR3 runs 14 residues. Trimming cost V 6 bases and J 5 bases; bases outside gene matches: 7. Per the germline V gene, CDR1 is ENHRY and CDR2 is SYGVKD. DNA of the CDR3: TGTGCCATCAGGCCGGGACAGGGGATCCACGAGCAGTACTTC. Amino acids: CAIRPGQGIHEQYF.

CDR3 residues: CASSQERGVGQETQYF. CDR3 DNA sequence: TGCGCCAGCAGCCAAGAAAGAGGGGTGGGCCAAGAGACCCAGTACTTC. The chain links TRBV4-3 to TRBJ2-5; D might be TRBD1 or TRBD2, each matching 5 bases. V lost 0 bases and J 1 base, leaving 12 bases between the germline ends. This CDR3 is built from 16 residues. Germline CDR1 and CDR2: LGHNA and YSLEER.

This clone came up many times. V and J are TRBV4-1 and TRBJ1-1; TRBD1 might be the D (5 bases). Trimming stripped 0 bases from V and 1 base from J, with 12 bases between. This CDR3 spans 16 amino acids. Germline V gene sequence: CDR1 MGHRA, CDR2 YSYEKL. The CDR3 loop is CASSQDPGTGNTEAFF. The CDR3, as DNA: TGCGCCAGCAGCCAAGATCCCGGGACGGGGAACACTGAAGCTTTCTTT.

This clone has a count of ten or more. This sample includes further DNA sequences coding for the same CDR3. CDR3 amino acids: CSVLKLAGRSYEQYF. In nucleotides, the CDR3 is TGCAGCGTCCTGAAATTAGCGGGTCGGTCCTACGAGCAGTACTTC. This rearrangement joins TRBV29-1 to TRBJ2-7, with TRBD2 identical over 7 bases. The CDR3 is made up of 15 amino acids. V shed 6 bases and J 1 base; nucleotides not matched to a gene: 12. Germline V gene sequence: CDR1 SQVTM, CDR2 ANQGSEA.

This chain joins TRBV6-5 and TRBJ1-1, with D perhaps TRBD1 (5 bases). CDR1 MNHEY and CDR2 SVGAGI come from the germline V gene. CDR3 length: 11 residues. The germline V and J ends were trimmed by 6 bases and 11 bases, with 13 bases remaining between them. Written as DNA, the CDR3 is TGTGCCAGCAGGCAAGGTCGGGGCGCTTTCTTT. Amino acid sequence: CASRQGRGAFF.

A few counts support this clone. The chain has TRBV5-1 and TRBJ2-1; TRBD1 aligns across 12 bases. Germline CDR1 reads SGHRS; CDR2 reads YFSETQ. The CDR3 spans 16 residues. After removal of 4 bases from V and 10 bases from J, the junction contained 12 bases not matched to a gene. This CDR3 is CASSPRPGQGAGEQFF. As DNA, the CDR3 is TGCGCCAGCAGCCCACGACCGGGACAGGGGGCAGGCGAGCAGTTCTTC.